This T cell receptor (beta chain) was documented in a study of CD8 T cells in Susac syndrome. Findings and limits, study-wide: As the study acknowledged, the number of individuals who were part of its TCR sequencing and HLA analysis was relatively small.

In blood CD8+ and CD4+ T cells, TCR beta underwent sequencing. Those who served as multiple sclerosis controls were treatment-naive patients with stable or active relapsing-remitting disease. This clonotype was detected once. The antigen is unknown. When the RNA was reverse transcribed, random hexamers were used with an input of roughly 0.45 to 1 ug. The amplification used immunoSEQ multiplex PCR on TCR beta CDR3; it spanned 54 Vbeta and 13 Jbeta. TCRdb re-derived calls from the immunoSEQ multiplex PCR reads in MiXCR, one entry per CDR3 protein. The sample holds under 80,000 distinct CDR3 sequences, just under 95% seen once. V gave up 2 bases and J gave up 4 bases; unmatched junction bases: 4. The CDR3 has 16 residues. Germline V gene lookup returns CDR1 WSHSY and CDR2 SAAADI.

The source is a human donor with multiple sclerosis. The specimen was CD8+ T cells from PBMCs. The V gene is TRBV10-2, the J gene TRBJ2-5; 13 positions match TRBD2. The CDR3: CASSEMGLAGRETQYF. DNA of the CDR3: TGCGCCAGCAGTGAGATGGGACTAGCGGGGCGAGAGACCCAGTACTTC.